The entry below gives a single TCR beta chain sequence along with its context. Its antigen is still unknown. The source of the sample is a study of T cells expressing NK-cell markers. The overall study: There were seven HCMV-seropositive donors and one seronegative donor among the eight sequenced.

Findings and caveats of the study: Of the CD8+ T cell pool in six donors, about 1.0-7.5% was accounted for by dominant NKG2C+ clonotypes.

Production of TCR beta cDNA relied on 5'RACE template switching with UMIs. TCRdb re-called the 5' RACE reads; every CDR3 protein appears as one record, without DNA. This sample's table has 500,000 to 700,000 distinct CDR3 sequences. CDR3 length: 14 amino acids. The receptor's source is a man younger than 30 in good health. The V gene is TRBV12-3 or TRBV12-4, the J gene TRBJ2-1. The sample consisted of blood T cells: a sorted CD56 or NKG2C T cell subset, CD4+ or CD8+ T cells, or bulk PBMC T cells (not recorded which). CDR3: CASSPHEVVGEQFF.